Listed here are 15 T cell receptor beta chains from one sample, sequenced in a study of T cell changes during pregnancy in multiple sclerosis. Profiling relied on immunoSEQ multiplex PCR, and the TCRdb table lists in-frame clones only, not all of them. The data hold 30,000 to 40,000 clones, with 89% observed a single time. This specimen was CD4+ T cells from peripheral blood mononuclear cells, taken after pregnancy. The receptor source for this set is a female donor in good health, enrolled as a control in a pregnancy study.

The chain combines TRBV9 with TRBJ2-1; no clear D gene. The CDR3 has 14 residues. CDR1 SGDLS and CDR2 YYNGEE come from the germline V gene. V was clipped by 3 bases and J by 3 bases, with 10 bases between them. As DNA, the CDR3 is TGTGCCAGCAGCGCGGAGAGCATCTACAATGAGCAGTTCTTC. Protein: CASSAESIYNEQFF.

The chain couples TRBV7-3 to TRBJ2-1, with 13 bases that match TRBD2. V lost 4 bases to trimming and J lost 8 bases; unmatched junction nucleotides: 5. CDR1 is SGHTA, CDR2 FQGTGA, per germline. This CDR3 has 15 residues. The CDR3 protein is CASSSGLAGLHEQFF. The CDR3, as DNA: TGTGCCAGCAGCTCGGGACTAGCGGGGCTCCATGAGCAGTTCTTC.

This chain connects TRBV14 to TRBJ1-2; unclear D gene. The ends were cut back, 0 bases at V and 3 bases at J, with 11 bases in the middle. CDR1 and CDR2 (germline): SGHDN, FVKESK. This CDR3 region has 15 residues. Here the CDR3 reads CASSQELGWYYGYTF. CDR3 bases: TGTGCCAGCAGCCAAGAACTCGGGTGGTACTATGGCTACACCTTC.

The chain combines TRBV19 with TRBJ1-4, with TRBD1 identical over 10 bases. Trimming cost V 9 bases and J 8 bases; bases outside gene matches: 6. Per germline, CDR1 LNHDA and CDR2 SQIVND (reference sequence). The CDR3 consists of 13 residues. The CDR3 nucleotides read TGTGCCAGCAGGACAGGGGGTAGGGAAAAACTGTTTTTT. Protein product: CASRTGGREKLFF.

V is TRBV18 and J is TRBJ2-3; possibly TRBD2 for D (6 bases). CDR3 length equals 15 residues. The germline V gene has CDR1 KGHSH and CDR2 LQKENI. The V end was cut by 3 bases, the J end by 1 base, with 11 bases between. The CDR3 loop reads CASSPGGEGTDTQYF. The DNA of the CDR3 is TGTGCCAGCTCACCCGGCGGGGAGGGCACAGATACGCAGTATTTT.

J is TRBJ1-4 and V is TRBV5-4, with TRBD1 matching 8 bases. In germline, CDR1 is SGHNT, CDR2 YYREEE (reference sequence). The CDR3 covers 15 residues. With V trimmed by 4 bases and J by 4 bases, 6 bases remained unmatched. CDR3 bases: TGTGCCAGCAGCAAGACAGGGGAGGGTAATGAAAAACTGTTTTTT. The encoded protein is CASSKTGEGNEKLFF.

The rearrangement joins TRBV11-2 to TRBJ2-5; TRBD2 matches 10 bases. CDR1 and CDR2 (germline): SGHAT, FQNNGV. The CDR3 length is 14 residues. Unmatched junction bases numbered 5, after V lost 6 bases and J lost 4 bases. The CDR3 region has the DNA TGTGCCAGCAGTTCTACTAGCGGGGTAGAGACCCAGTACTTC. Amino acid sequence: CASSSTSGVETQYF.

CDR3 DNA: TGTGCCAGCAGCTTAGTTCCGACAGGGACGGGCAATCAGCCCCAGCATTTT. This encodes CASSLVPTGTGNQPQHF. The chain joins TRBV7-9 to TRBJ1-5; 7 positions agree with TRBD1. V lost 1 base to trimming and J lost 2 bases; unmatched junction nucleotides: 8. CDR3 size: 17 residues. The germline gives CDR1 SEHNR, CDR2 FQNEAQ (reference sequence).

The chain combines TRBV6-6 with TRBJ1-5, with 7 bases fitting TRBD1. The CDR3 length is 14 residues. Trimming removed 7 bases from V and 6 bases from J; junction bases left unmatched: 9. The germline V gene encodes CDR1 MNHNY and CDR2 SVGAGI (reference sequence). CDR3 nucleotide sequence: TGTGCCAGCATTAGGGGGCGGCACAGTCAGCCCCAGCATTTT. Protein sequence: CASIRGRHSQPQHF.

Judged by abundance, this clone is medium-sized. This chain connects TRBV4-1 to TRBJ2-7; maybe TRBD1 (6 bases). Germline assignment: CDR1 MGHRA and CDR2 YSYEKL. The CDR3 spans 16 residues. The germline V and J ends were trimmed by 4 bases and 0 bases, with 16 bases remaining between them. CDR3 loop: CASSLQEGDGSYEQYF. The CDR3 region has the DNA TGCGCCAGCAGCCTCCAAGAGGGGGACGGCTCCTACGAGCAGTACTTC.

This chain connects TRBV9 to TRBJ1-6; a possible D gene is TRBD1 (6 bases). Germline CDR1 is SGDLS and CDR2 is YYNGEE. V gave up 4 bases and J gave up 7 bases, with 12 bases separating them. CDR3 length: 14 residues. The CDR3 reads CASSPRQENSPLHF. CDR3 nucleotides: TGTGCCAGCAGCCCCAGACAGGAGAATTCACCCCTCCACTTT.

The genes are TRBV7-9 and TRBJ2-7, with TRBD1 as a possible D gene (7 bases). Trimming took off 1 base at V and 7 bases at J, with 17 bases between the two ends. The V gene's germline CDR1 is SEHNR and CDR2 FQNEAQ (reference sequence). The CDR3 totals 15 residues. The CDR3 DNA sequence: TGTGCCAGCAGCTTAGTGGGGGGACAGCTTCGGGAGCAGTACTTC. This sequence encodes CASSLVGGQLREQYF.

The chain couples TRBV5-1 to TRBJ1-2, with 8 bases lining up with TRBD1. Germline CDR1 and CDR2: SGHRS and YFSETQ. There are 14 residues in the CDR3. V shed 1 base, J shed 5 bases, and the junction held 4 bases outside the gene matches. DNA for the CDR3: TGCGCCAGCAGCTTGATGACAGGGGAGTATGGCTACACCTTC. Residues: CASSLMTGEYGYTF. Based on the CDR3 plus reference TRBV5-1 and TRBJ1-2, the full variable domain is KAGVTQTPRYLIKTRGQQVTLSCSPISGHRSVSWYQQTPGQGLQFLFEYFSETQRNKGNFPGRFSGRQFSNSRSEMNVSTLELGDSALYLCASSLMTGEYGYTFGSGTRLTVV.

A word on this clone: One end of the junction does not line up with germline, which may come from a read error. V is TRBV7-7 and J is TRBJ2-5; TRBD2 aligns across 8 bases. The CDR3 runs to 16 residues. CDR1 is SSHAT and CDR2 is FNYEAQ in the germline V gene (reference sequence). The CDR3 sequence: CASSAFSSGGGETQYF. CDR3 in DNA: TGTGCTAGCAGCGCGTTTTCTTCGGGGGGGGGAGAGACCCAGTACTTC. Variable domain in full (rest from reference TRBV7-7 and TRBJ2-5): GAGVSQSPRYKVTKRGQDVTLRCDPISSHATLYWYQQALGQGPEFLTYFNYEAQPDKSGLPSDRFSAERPEGSISTLTIQRTEQRDSAMYRCASSAFSSGGGETQYFGPGTRLLVL.

The J gene is TRBJ2-2, the V gene TRBV9, with TRBD1 matching over 7 bases. Trimming cost V 0 bases and J 6 bases; bases outside gene matches: 2. The CDR3 is 14 amino acids. Germline CDR1 reads SGDLS; CDR2 reads YYNGEE. The CDR3 here is CASSVGQGAGELFF. CDR3 nucleotide sequence: TGTGCCAGCAGCGTAGGCCAGGGGGCCGGGGAGCTGTTTTTT.